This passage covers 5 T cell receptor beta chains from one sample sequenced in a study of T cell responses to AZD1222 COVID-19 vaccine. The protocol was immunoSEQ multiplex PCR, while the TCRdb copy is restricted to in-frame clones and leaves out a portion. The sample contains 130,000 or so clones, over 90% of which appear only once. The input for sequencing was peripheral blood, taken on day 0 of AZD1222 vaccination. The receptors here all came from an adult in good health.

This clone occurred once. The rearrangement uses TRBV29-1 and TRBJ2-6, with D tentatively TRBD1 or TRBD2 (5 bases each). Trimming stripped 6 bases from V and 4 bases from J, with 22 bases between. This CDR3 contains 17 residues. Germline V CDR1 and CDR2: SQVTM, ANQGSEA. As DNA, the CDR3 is TGCAGCGTGGAGGAATTTCAGGGACCTATGGGGGCCAACGTCCTGACTTTC. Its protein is CSVEEFQGPMGANVLTF.

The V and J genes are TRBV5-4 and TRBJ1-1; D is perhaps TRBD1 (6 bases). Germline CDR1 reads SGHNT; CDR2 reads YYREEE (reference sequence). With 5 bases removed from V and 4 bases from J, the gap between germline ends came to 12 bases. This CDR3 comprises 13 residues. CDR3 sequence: CASRKGVSTEAFF. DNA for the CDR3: TGTGCCAGCAGAAAGGGGGTAAGCACTGAAGCTTTCTTT.

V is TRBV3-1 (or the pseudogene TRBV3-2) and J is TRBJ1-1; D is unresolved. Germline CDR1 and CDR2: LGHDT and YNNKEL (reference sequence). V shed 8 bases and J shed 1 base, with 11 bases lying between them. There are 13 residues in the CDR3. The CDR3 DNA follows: TGTGCCAGCTCCCGGACGGCGAACACTGAAGCTTTCTTT. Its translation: CASSRTANTEAFF.

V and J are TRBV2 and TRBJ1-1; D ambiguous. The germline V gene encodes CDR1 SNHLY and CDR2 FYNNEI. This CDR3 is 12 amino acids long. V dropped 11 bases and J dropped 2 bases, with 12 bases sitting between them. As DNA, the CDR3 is TGTGCCGGGAGAGGGTACAACACTGAAGCTTTCTTT. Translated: CAGRGYNTEAFF.

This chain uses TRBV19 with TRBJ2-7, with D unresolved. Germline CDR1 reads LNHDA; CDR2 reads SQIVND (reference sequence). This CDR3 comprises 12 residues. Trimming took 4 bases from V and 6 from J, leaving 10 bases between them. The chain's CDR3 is CASSTRTTEQYF. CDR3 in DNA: TGTGCCAGTAGTACACGGACGACCGAGCAGTACTTC.